Listed below are T cell receptor beta chains from one sample, sequenced in a study of cytomegalovirus exposure and HLA in healthy donors. Repertoires were generated with immunoSEQ multiplex PCR, while TCRdb's copy carries only in-frame clones and drops some. This sample has approximately 90,000 clones; 76% occur once, and the top ten carry roughly 1.3%. Sequenced sample: PBMCs. These receptors were taken from a male donor in good health and CMV-seronegative. Each CDR3 is given with its conserved first and last residue. The order of the fields is J gene, V gene, clone size, D gene, CDR3 length, CDR3 DNA, CDR3 protein. The D gene is left open where the match is weak. Size is stated for part of the rows, as once, few or many counts, or as a class when the clone is expanded.

TRBJ2-1,TRBV29-1,.,.,11,TGCAGCGTTGACAGGACTAATGAGCAGTTCTTC,CSVDRTNEQFF
TRBJ1-1,TRBV6-6,.,TRBD1,13,TGTGCCAGCAGTTCGACAGGGGCCACTGAAGCTTTCTTT,CASSSTGATEAFF
TRBJ2-3,TRBV11-2,.,TRBD2,14,TGTGCCAGCAGCGGCCGCGGGGGAGCGAATACGCAGTATTTT,CASSGRGGANTQYF
TRBJ2-2,TRBV28,.,TRBD2,16,TGTGCCAGCAGTCCGGGGACTAGTCAGTCCTATGGGGAGCTGTTTTTT,CASSPGTSQSYGELFF
TRBJ2-2,TRBV7-2,.,.,14,TGTGCCAGCAGCCACGACAGGAGTACCGGGGAGCTGTTTTTT,CASSHDRSTGELFF
TRBJ2-6,TRBV18,.,.,17,TGTGCCAGCTCACGGAAGACGGACAGCCCTGGGGCCAACGTCCTGACTTTC,CASSRKTDSPGANVLTF
TRBJ2-7,TRBV7-2,once,TRBD1,14,TGTGCCAGCAGCCTGACAGGGTTCTCCTACGAGCAGTACTTC,CASSLTGFSYEQYF
TRBJ1-1,TRBV7-2,.,TRBD1,15,TGTGCCAGCAGCTGGTACCCGGTGGGACAGGGTCTAGCTTTCTTT,CASSWYPVGQGLAFF
TRBJ1-1,TRBV14,.,.,14,TGTGCCAGCAGCCCGACAGTATTGAACACTGAAGCTTTCTTT,CASSPTVLNTEAFF
TRBJ2-1,TRBV6-5,.,.,14,TGTGCCAGCAGTGACCAGCAGCCCCCCGGGGAGCAGTTCTTC,CASSDQQPPGEQFF